This record concerns one TCR beta chain sequence. The CDR3 extends over 14 amino acids. V dropped 2 bases and J dropped 10 bases, with 16 bases sitting between them. Germline CDR1 and CDR2: LGHDT and YNNKEL (reference sequence). The sample originates from a study of blood T cell repertoires in COVID-19. Overall study: Samples representing acute and convalescent COVID-19 were sourced from the United States, Italy and Spain.

The data were produced by immunoSEQ multiplex PCR, yet TCRdb's version contains in-frame clones alone and is incomplete. Counted here are fewer than 250,000 clones, around four fifths occurring once; the ten biggest clones make up 6% to 7%. This clonotype originated in an older woman with active or convalescent COVID-19. Sequencing used peripheral blood. This chain links TRBV3-1 (or the pseudogene TRBV3-2) with TRBJ2-3, with D perhaps matching TRBD2 (5 bases). CDR3 sequence reads: CASSQILLDSAQYF. CDR3 DNA: TGTGCCAGCAGCCAAATCCTACTAGATTCGGCGCAGTATTTT.